A single T cell receptor beta chain is shown here with its context. Antigen: not known. TCRdb analysed the 5' RACE reads with MiXCR anew, one entry per CDR3 protein. The sample consists of 500,000 to 600,000 distinct CDR3 sequences, 20% to 25% of them appearing once. This specimen comes from a study of identical twins. Broader study findings: Invariant MAIT and iNKT cells may have partly biased zero-insertion analyses.

J gave up 7 bases and V 4 bases, and 6 bases lay outside the gene matches. Per the germline V gene, CDR1 is SGHRS and CDR2 is YFSETQ. The CDR3 is 13 amino acids. These records were also assigned to another study, of T cells expressing NK-cell markers.

This receptor was taken from a woman between 18 and 29 years old in good health. The V and J genes are TRBV5-1 and TRBJ1-1; 8 nucleotides align to TRBD1. The material sequenced was CD4+ T cells sorted from blood. The CDR3 loop reads CASSDRGSGEAFF. In nucleotides, the CDR3 is TGCGCCAGCAGCGACAGGGGATCTGGTGAAGCTTTCTTT.